This TCR beta chain was retrieved from a study of cytotoxic CD8 clonotypes in ibrutinib-treated CLL. TCRdb's copy holds only in-frame clones and misses some; the assay was immunoSEQ multiplex PCR. Here the sample spans just over 200,000 clones, roughly 73% being singletons. The CDR3 runs to 16 residues. V trimming: 0 bases; J trimming: 0 bases; junction bases outside the gene matches: 5. Germline V gene data show CDR1 as SGHNT and CDR2 as YYREEE (reference sequence). The material sequenced was PBMCs, taken after 12 months of ibrutinib treatment. V and J are TRBV5-4 and TRBJ2-5; TRBD2 agrees at 7 bases. The TCR originated in a human donor with chronic lymphocytic leukemia. The DNA of the CDR3 is TGTGCCAGCAGCTTGGGCGCGGGAGAGTACCAAGAGACCCAGTACTTC. Residues: CASSLGAGEYQETQYF. The variable domain in full, completed from reference TRBV5-4 and TRBJ2-5, reads ETGVTQSPTHLIKTRGQQVTLRCSSQSGHNTVSWYQQALGQGPQFIFQYYREEENGRGNFPPRFSGLQFPNYSSELNVNALELDDSALYLCASSLGAGEYQETQYFGPGTRLLVL.